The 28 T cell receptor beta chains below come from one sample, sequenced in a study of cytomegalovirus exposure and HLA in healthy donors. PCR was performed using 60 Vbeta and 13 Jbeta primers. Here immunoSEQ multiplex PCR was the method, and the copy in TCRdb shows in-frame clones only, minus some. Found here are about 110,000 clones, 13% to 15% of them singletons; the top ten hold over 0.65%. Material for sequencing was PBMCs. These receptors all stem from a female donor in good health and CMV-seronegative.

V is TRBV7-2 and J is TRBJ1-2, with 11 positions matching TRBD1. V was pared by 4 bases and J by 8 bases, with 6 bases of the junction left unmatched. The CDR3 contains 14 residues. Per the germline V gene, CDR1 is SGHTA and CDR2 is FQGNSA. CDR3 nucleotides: TGTGCCAGCAGCTCGTGGGACAGGGGGATCGGCTACACCTTC. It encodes CASSSWDRGIGYTF.

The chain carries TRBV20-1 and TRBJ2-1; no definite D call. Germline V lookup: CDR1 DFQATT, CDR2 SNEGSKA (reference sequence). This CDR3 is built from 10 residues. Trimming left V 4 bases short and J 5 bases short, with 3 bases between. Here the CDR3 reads CSATDNEQFF. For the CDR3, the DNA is TGCAGTGCTACCGACAATGAGCAGTTCTTC.

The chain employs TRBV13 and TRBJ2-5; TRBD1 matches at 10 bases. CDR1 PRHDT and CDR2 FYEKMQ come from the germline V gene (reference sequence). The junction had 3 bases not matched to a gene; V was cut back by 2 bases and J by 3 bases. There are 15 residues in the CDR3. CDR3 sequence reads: CASSLRGTGEETQYF. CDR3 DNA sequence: TGTGCCAGCAGCTTACGTGGGACAGGGGAAGAGACCCAGTACTTC.

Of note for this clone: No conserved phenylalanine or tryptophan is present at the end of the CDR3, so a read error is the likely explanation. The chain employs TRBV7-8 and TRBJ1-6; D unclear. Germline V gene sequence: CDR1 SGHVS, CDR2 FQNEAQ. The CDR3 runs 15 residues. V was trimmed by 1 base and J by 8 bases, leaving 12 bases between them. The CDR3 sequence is CASSLVYSSDSPLHL. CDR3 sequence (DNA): TGTGCCAGCAGCTTAGTGTACAGCTCGGATTCACCCCTCCACCTT.

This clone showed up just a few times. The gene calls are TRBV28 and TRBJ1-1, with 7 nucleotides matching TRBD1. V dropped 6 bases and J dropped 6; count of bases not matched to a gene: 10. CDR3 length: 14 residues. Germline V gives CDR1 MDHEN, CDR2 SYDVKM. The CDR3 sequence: CASSPTGTVAEAFF. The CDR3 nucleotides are TGTGCCAGCAGCCCGACAGGGACGGTCGCTGAAGCTTTCTTT.

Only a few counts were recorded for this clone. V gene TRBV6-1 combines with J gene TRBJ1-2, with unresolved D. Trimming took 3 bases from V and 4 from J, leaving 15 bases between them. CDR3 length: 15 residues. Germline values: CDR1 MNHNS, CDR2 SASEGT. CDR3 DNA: TGTGCCAGCAGTGAGCCAGCGGGCCTCCTCTATGGCTACACCTTC. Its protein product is CASSEPAGLLYGYTF.

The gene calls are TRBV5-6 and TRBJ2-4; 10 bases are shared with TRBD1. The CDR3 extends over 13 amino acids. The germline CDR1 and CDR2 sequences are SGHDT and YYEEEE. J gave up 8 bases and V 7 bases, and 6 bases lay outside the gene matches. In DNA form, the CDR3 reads TGTGCCAGCTCTCTAGGACAGGGGGACATTCAGTACTTC. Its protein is CASSLGQGDIQYF.

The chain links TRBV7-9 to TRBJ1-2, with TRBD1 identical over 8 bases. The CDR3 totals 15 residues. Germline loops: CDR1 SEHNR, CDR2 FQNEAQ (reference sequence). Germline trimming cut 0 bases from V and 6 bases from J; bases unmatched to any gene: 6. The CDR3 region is CASSLANGQGHGYTF. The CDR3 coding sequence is TGTGCCAGCAGCTTAGCGAATGGACAGGGCCATGGCTACACCTTC.

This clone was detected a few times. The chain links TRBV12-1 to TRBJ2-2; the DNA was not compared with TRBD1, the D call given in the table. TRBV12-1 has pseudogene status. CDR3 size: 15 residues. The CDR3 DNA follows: TGTGCCAGCAGCTCACAGGCCCCGAACACCGGGGAGCTGTTTTTT. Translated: CASSSQAPNTGELFF.

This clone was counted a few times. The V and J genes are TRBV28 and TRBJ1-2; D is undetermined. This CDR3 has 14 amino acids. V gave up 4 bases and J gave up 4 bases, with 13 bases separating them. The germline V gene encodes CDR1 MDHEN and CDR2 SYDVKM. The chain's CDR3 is CASSSRGPGYGYTF. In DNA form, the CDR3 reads TGTGCCAGCAGTTCTCGAGGGCCCGGCTATGGCTACACCTTC.

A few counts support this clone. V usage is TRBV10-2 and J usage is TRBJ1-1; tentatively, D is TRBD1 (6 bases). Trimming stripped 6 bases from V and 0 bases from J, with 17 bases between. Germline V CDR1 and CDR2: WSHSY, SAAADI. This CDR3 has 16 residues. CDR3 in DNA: TGCGCCAGCAGGATGGGTGCAGGGGCGTTGAACACTGAAGCTTTCTTT. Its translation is CASRMGAGALNTEAFF.

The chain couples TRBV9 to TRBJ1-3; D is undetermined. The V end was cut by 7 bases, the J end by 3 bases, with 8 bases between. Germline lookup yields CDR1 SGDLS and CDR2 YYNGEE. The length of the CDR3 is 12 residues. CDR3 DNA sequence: TGTGCCAGCGGGCCCCTTGGAAACACCATATATTTT. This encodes CASGPLGNTIYF.

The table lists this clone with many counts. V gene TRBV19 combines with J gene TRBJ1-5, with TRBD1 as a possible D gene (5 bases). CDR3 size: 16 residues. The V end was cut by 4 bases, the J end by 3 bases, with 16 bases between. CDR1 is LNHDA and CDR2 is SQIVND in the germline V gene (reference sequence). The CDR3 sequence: CASSTLPPGNNQPQHF. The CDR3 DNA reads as TGTGCCAGTAGTACGCTTCCTCCAGGGAACAATCAGCCCCAGCATTTT.

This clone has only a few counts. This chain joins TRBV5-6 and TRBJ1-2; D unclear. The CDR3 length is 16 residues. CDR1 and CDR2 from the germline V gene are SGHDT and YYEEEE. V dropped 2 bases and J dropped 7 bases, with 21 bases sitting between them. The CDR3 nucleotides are TGTGCCAGCAGCTTCGCCGACGGCGGTGGGAGAGGTGGCTACACCTTC. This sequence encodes CASSFADGGGRGGYTF.

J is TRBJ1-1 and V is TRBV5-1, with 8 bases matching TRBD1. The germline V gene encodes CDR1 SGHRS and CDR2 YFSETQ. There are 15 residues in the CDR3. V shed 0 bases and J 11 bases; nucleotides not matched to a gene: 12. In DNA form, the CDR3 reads TGCGCCAGCAGCTTGGACCGGGACACAGGGGGGAGGGCTTTCTTT. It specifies CASSLDRDTGGRAFF.

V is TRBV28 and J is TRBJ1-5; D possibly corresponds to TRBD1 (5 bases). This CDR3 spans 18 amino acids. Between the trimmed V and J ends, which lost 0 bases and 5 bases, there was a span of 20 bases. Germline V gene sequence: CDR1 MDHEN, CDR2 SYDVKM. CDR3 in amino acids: CASSLWDTRASADQPQHF. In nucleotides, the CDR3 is TGTGCCAGCAGTTTATGGGACACGAGAGCTTCGGCGGATCAGCCCCAGCATTTT.

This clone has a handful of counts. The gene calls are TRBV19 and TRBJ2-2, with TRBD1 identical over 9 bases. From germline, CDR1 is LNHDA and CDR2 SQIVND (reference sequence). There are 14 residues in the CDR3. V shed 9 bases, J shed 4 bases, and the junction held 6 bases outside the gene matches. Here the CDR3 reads CASLGTGITGELFF. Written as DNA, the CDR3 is TGTGCCAGCCTCGGGACAGGGATCACCGGGGAGCTGTTTTTT.

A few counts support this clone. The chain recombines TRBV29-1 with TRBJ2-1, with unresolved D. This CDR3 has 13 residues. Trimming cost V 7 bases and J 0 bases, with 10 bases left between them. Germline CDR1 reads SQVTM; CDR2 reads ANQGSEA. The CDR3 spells CSARGLSYNEQFF. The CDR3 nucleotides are TGCAGCGCCAGAGGCCTCTCCTACAATGAGCAGTTCTTC.

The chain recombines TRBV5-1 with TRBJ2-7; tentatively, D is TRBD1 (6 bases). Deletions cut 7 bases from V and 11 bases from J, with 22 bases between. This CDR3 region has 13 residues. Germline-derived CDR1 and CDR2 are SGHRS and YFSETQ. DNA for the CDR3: TGCGCCAGCGGGGACAACATAGGTCTAAGGGAGTACTTC. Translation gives CASGDNIGLREYF.

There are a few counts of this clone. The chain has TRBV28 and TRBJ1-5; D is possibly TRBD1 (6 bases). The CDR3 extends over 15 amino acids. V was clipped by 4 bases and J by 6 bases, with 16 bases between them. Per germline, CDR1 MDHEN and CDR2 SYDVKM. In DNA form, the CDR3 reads TGTGCCAGCAGTTCTTCCGGGACATACCTTCAGCCCCAGCATTTT. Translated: CASSSSGTYLQPQHF. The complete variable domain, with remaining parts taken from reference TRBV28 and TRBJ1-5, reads DVKVTQSSRYLVKRTGEKVFLECVQDMDHENMFWYRQDPGLGLRLIYFSYDVKMKEKGDIPEGYSVSREKKERFSLILESASTNQTSMYLCASSSSGTYLQPQHFGDGTRLSIL.

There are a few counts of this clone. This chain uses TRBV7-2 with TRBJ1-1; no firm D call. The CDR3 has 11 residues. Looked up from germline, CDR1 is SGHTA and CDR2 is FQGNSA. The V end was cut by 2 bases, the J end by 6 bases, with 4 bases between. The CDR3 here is CASSLSSEAFF. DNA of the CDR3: TGTGCCAGCAGCTTATCGTCTGAAGCTTTCTTT. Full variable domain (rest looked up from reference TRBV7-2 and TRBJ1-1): GAGVSQSPSNKVTEKGKDVELRCDPISGHTALYWYRQSLGQGLEFLIYFQGNSAPDKSGLPSDRFSAERTGGSVSTLTIQRTQQEDSAVYLCASSLSSEAFFGQGTRLTVV.

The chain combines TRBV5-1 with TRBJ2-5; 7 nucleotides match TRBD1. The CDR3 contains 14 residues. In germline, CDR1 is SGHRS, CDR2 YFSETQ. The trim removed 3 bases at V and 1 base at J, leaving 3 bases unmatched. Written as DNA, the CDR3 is TGCGCCAGCAGCTCTGGGACAGTCCAAGAGACCCAGTACTTC. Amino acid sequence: CASSSGTVQETQYF.

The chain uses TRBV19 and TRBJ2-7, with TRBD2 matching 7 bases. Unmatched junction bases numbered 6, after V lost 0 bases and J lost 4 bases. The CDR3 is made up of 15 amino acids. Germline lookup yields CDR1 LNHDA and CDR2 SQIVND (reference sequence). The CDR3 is CASSIDSLADYEQYF. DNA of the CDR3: TGTGCCAGTAGTATAGACAGCCTAGCGGATTACGAGCAGTACTTC. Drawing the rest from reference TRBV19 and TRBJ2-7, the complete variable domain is DGGITQSPKYLFRKEGQNVTLSCEQNLNHDAMYWYRQDPGQGLRLIYYSQIVNDFQKGDIAEGYSVSREKKESFPLTVTSAQKNPTAFYLCASSIDSLADYEQYFGPGTRLTVT.

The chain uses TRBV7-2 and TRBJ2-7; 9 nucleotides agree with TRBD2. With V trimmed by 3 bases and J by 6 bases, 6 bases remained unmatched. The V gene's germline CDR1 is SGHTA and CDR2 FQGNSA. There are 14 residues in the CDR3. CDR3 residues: CASSFWGLAGEQYF. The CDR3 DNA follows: TGTGCCAGCAGCTTTTGGGGACTAGCTGGCGAGCAGTACTTC. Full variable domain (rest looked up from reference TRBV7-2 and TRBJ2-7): GAGVSQSPSNKVTEKGKDVELRCDPISGHTALYWYRQSLGQGLEFLIYFQGNSAPDKSGLPSDRFSAERTGGSVSTLTIQRTQQEDSAVYLCASSFWGLAGEQYFGPGTRLTVT.

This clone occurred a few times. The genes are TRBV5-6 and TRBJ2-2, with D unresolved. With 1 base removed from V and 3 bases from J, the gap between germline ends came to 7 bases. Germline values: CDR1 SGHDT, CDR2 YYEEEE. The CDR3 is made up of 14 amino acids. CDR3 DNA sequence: TGTGCCAGCAGCTTGTCCGGGTACACCGGGGAGCTGTTTTTT. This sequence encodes CASSLSGYTGELFF.

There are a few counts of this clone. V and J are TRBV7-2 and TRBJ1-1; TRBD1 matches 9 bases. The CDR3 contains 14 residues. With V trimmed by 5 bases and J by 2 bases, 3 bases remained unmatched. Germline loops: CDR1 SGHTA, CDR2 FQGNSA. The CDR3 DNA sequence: TGTGCCAGCAGCCGGACAGGGGATAACACTGAAGCTTTCTTT. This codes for CASSRTGDNTEAFF. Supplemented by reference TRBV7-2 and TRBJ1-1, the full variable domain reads GAGVSQSPSNKVTEKGKDVELRCDPISGHTALYWYRQSLGQGLEFLIYFQGNSAPDKSGLPSDRFSAERTGGSVSTLTIQRTQQEDSAVYLCASSRTGDNTEAFFGQGTRLTVV.

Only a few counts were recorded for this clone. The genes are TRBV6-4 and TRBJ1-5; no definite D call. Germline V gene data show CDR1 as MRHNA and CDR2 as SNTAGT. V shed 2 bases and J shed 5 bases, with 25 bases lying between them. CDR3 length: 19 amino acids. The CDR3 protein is CASSDTVGSVPLRHQPQHF. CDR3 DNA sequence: TGTGCCAGCAGTGACACCGTGGGCAGTGTACCTCTCAGGCATCAGCCCCAGCATTTT.

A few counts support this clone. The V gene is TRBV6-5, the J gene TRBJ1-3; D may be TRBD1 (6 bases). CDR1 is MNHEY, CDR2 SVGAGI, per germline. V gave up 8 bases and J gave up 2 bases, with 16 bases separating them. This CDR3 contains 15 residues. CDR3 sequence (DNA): TGTGCCAGCGGCCGGACAGCAGGCACTGGAAACACCATATATTTT. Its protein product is CASGRTAGTGNTIYF.